This note documents a single TCR beta chain sequence. Its specificity is unknown. The V and J ends lost 9 bases and 3 bases, in that order; junction bases with no gene match: 7. Looked up from germline, CDR1 is SGHVS and CDR2 is FNYEAQ. There are 14 residues in the CDR3. This record belongs to a study of Ad26.COV2.S vaccination and SARS-CoV-2 variants. The wider study: Participants got Ad26.COV2.S intramuscularly, once or twice 56 days apart. Findings of the study overall: An underestimation of total T cell responses may have resulted from the TCR breadth and depth analyses.

Sequencing used immunoSEQ multiplex PCR; TCRdb keeps in-frame clones, though not all of them. The sample contains 300,000 to 350,000 clones, roughly 90% of which appear only once. The sample's treatment: around 19 received Ad26.COV2.S at low or high dose, single or two shots; roughly five received placebo; per-sample allocation not given. The samples date from day 63 after the first vaccine or placebo injection. The chain recombines TRBV7-6 with TRBJ1-1; TRBD1 matches at 10 bases. The receptor was derived from a person aged 18-60 years who received the Ad26.COV2.S COVID-19 vaccine or a placebo. This specimen was peripheral blood, taken in a trial of Ad26.COV2.S vaccine versus placebo. Here the CDR3 DNA reads TGTGCCAGTCAAATAGGACAGGGGGACACTGAAGCTTTCTTT. Residues: CASQIGQGDTEAFF.